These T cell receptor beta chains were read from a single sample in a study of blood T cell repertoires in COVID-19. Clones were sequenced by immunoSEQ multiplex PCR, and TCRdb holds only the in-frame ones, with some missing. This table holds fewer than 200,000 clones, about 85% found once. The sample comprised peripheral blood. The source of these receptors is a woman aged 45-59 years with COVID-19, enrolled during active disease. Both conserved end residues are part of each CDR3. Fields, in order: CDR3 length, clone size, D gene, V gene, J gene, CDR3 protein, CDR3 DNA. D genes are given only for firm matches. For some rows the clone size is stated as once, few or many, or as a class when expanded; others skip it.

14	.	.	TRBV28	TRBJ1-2	CASSSPGGGYGYTF	TGTGCCAGCAGTTCACCGGGGGGGGGCTATGGCTACACCTTC
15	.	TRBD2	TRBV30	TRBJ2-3	CAWSSGGGGPDTQYF	TGTGCCTGGAGTTCGGGGGGGGGCGGCCCAGATACGCAGTATTTT
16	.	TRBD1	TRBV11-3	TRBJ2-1	CASSLVGQGAINEQFF	TGTGCCAGCAGCTTAGTAGGGCAGGGGGCCATCAATGAGCAGTTCTTC
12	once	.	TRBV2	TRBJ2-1	CASSEWENEQFF	TGTGCCAGCAGTGAATGGGAGAATGAGCAGTTCTTC
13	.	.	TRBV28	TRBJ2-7	CASYRDTSYEQYF	TGTGCCAGTTACCGGGACACCTCCTACGAGCAGTACTTC
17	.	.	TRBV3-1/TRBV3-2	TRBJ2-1	CASSQVTGRSSYNEQFF	TGTGCCAGCAGCCAAGTTACAGGGAGAAGCTCCTACAATGAGCAGTTCTTC
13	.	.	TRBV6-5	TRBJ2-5	CASSYSSGETQYF	TGTGCCAGCAGTTACTCGTCGGGGGAGACCCAGTACTTC
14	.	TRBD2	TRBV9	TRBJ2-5	CASPSFGGGETQYF	TGTGCCAGTCCCTCCTTTGGGGGGGGAGAGACCCAGTACTTC
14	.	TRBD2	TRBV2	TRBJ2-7	CASSNGGSSYEQYF	TGTGCCAGCAGTAACGGGGGGAGCTCCTACGAGCAGTACTTC
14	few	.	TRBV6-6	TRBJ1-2	CASSRRGLRKGYTF	TGTGCCAGCAGTCGAAGGGGGTTAAGGAAGGGCTACACCTTC
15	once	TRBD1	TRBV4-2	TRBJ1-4	CASSHPGQVNEKLFF	TGTGCCAGCAGCCACCCGGGACAGGTTAATGAAAAACTGTTTTTT
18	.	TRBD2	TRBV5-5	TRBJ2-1	CASSSHGTSGGRLNEQFF	TGTGCCAGCAGCTCCCATGGGACTAGCGGGGGACGGTTGAATGAGCAGTTCTTC
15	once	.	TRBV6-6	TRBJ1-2	CASTPTQGKIYGYTF	TGTGCCAGCACTCCCACCCAGGGGAAGATCTATGGCTACACCTTC
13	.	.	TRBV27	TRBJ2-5	CASSLMNGETQYF	TGTGCCAGCAGTTTAATGAACGGAGAGACCCAGTACTTC
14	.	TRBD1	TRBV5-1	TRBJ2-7	CASNSGRQGGEQYF	TGCGCCAGCAACTCGGGGAGACAGGGGGGCGAGCAGTACTTC
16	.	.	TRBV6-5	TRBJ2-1	CASSYNSEQPYNEQFF	TGTGCCAGCAGTTATAATTCGGAACAGCCTTACAATGAGCAGTTCTTC
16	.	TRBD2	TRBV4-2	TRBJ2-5	CASSQVSSGGQETQYF	TGTGCCAGCAGCCAAGTGTCTAGCGGGGGCCAAGAGACCCAGTACTTC
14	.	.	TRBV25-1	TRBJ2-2	CASKGDRFTGELFF	TGTGCCAGCAAAGGAGACAGATTCACCGGGGAGCTGTTTTTT
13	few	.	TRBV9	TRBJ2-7	CASSASQEDEQYF	TGTGCCAGCAGCGCCTCCCAGGAGGACGAGCAGTACTTC
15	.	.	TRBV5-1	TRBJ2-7	CASTPQQGHSYEQYF	TGCGCCAGCACCCCACAGCAGGGACACTCCTACGAGCAGTACTTC
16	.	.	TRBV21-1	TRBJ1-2	CASSTRTGGQEYGYTF	TGTGCCAGCAGCACAAGAACGGGGGGCCAGGAGTATGGCTACACCTTC
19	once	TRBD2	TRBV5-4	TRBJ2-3	CASSLGLAGYASRTDTQYF	TGTGCCAGCAGCTTGGGACTAGCGGGGTACGCCTCTCGCACAGATACGCAGTATTTT
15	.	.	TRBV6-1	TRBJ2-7	CASSEAQGFAYEQYF	TGTGCCAGCAGTGAAGCACAGGGTTTTGCGTACGAGCAGTACTTC
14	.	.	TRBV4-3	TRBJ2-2	CASSQTRDTGELFF	TGCGCCAGCAGCCAAACGCGGGACACCGGGGAGCTGTTTTTT
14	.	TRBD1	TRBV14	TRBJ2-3	CASSSRQGADTQYF	TGTGCCAGCAGCTCTCGACAGGGGGCAGATACGCAGTATTTT
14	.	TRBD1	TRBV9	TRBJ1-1	CASSVGQGDTEAFF	TGTGCCAGCAGCGTGGGGCAGGGGGACACTGAAGCTTTCTTT
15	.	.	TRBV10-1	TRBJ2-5	CASSGPGTHQETQYF	TGCGCCAGCAGTGGCCCTGGGACACATCAAGAGACCCAGTACTTC
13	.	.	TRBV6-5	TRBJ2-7	CASSPPGLYEQYF	TGTGCCAGCAGCCCACCGGGGTTATACGAGCAGTACTTC
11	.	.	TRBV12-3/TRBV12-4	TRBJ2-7	CASSTTAEQYF	TGTGCCAGCAGTACGACAGCCGAGCAGTACTTC
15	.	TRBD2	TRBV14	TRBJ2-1	CASSQGTGGPDEQFF	TGTGCCAGCAGCCAAGGGACGGGGGGGCCCGATGAGCAGTTCTTC
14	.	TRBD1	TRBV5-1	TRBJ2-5	CASSLGDRAETQYF	TGCGCCAGCAGCTTGGGGGACAGGGCAGAGACCCAGTACTTC
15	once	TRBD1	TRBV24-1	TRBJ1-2	CATSDGDSYNYGYTF	TGTGCCACCAGTGATGGGGACAGTTATAACTATGGCTACACCTTC
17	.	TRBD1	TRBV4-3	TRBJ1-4	CASSQEGRRQGGEKLFF	TGCGCCAGCAGCCAAGAAGGGAGGAGACAGGGTGGTGAAAAACTGTTTTTT
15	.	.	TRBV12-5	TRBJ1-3	CASGSGPAYGNTIYF	TGTGCTAGTGGTAGCGGTCCAGCCTACGGAAACACCATATATTTT
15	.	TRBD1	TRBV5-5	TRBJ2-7	CASSLGDSRPYEQYF	TGTGCCAGCAGCTTGGGGGACAGTAGACCCTACGAGCAGTACTTC
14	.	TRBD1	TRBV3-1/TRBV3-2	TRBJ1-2	CASSQGTGGYGYTF	TGTGCCAGCAGCCAAGGGACAGGGGGCTATGGCTACACCTTC
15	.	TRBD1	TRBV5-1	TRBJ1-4	CASSSLQGTGEKLFF	TGCGCCAGCAGCTCCTTACAGGGGACGGGTGAAAAACTGTTTTTT
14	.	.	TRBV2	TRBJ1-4	CASTTSGANEKLFF	TGTGCCAGCACGACGTCAGGGGCGAATGAAAAACTGTTTTTT
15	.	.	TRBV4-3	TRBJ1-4	CASSQDFTGPEKLFF	TGCGCCAGCAGCCAAGATTTTACAGGGCCGGAAAAACTGTTTTTT
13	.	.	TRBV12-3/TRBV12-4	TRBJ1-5	CASSFSGNQPQHF	TGTGCCAGCAGTTTTAGCGGCAATCAGCCCCAGCATTTT
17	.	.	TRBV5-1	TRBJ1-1	CASSAGPRDIWNTEAFF	TGCGCCAGCAGCGCAGGACCCAGGGACATCTGGAACACTGAAGCTTTCTTT
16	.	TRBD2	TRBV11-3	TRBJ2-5	CASSPRLAGFQETQYF	TGTGCCAGCAGCCCAAGACTAGCGGGCTTCCAAGAGACCCAGTACTTC
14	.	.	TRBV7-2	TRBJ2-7	CASSLVTSSYEQYF	TGTGCCAGCAGCTTAGTAACGAGCTCCTACGAGCAGTACTTC
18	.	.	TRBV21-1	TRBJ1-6	CASSKKCVGGPPNSPLHF	TGTGCCAGCAGCAAAAAGTGTGTAGGAGGCCCGCCGAATTCACCCCTCCACTTT
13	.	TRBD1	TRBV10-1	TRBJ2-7	CASSRDRGDEQYF	TGCGCCAGCAGCCGGGACAGGGGCGACGAGCAGTACTTC
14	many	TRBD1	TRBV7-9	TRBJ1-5	CASSFGQGNQPQHF	TGTGCCAGCAGCTTCGGACAGGGCAATCAGCCCCAGCATTTT
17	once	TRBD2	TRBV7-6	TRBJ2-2	CASSLVLLAGGTGELFF	TGTGCCAGCAGCTTAGTTTTACTAGCGGGGGGCACCGGGGAGCTGTTTTTT
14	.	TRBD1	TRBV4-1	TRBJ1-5	CASSFTGGNQPQHF	TGCGCCAGCAGTTTTACAGGGGGCAATCAGCCCCAGCATTTT